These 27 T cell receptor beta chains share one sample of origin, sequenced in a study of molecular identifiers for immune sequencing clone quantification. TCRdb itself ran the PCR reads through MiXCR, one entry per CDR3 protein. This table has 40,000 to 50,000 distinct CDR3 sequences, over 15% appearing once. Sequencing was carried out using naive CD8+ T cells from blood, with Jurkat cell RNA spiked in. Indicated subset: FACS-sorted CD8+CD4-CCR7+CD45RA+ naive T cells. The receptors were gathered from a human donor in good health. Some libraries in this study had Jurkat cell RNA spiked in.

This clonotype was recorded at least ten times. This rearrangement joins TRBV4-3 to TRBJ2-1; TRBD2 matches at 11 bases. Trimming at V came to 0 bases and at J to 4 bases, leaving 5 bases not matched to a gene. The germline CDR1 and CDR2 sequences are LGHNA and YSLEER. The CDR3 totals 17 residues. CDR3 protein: CASSQEGLAGGYNEQFF. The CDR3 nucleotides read TGCGCCAGCAGCCAAGAAGGGCTAGCGGGGGGTTACAATGAGCAGTTCTTC.

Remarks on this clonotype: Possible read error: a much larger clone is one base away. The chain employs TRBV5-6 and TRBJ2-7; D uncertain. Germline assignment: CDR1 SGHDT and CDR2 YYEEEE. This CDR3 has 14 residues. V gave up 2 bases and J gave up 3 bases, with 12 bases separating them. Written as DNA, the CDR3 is TGTGCCAGCAGCTTAGACTGCCAGAACTACGAGCAGTACTTC. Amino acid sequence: CASSLDCQNYEQYF.

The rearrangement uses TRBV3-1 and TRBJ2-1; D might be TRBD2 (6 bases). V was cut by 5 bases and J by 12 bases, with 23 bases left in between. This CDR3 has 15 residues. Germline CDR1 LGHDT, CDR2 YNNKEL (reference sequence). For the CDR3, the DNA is TGTGCCAGCAGCTCGGAGGGCAGGGAAGTGGCCGGGCAGTTCTTC. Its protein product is CASSSEGREVAGQFF.

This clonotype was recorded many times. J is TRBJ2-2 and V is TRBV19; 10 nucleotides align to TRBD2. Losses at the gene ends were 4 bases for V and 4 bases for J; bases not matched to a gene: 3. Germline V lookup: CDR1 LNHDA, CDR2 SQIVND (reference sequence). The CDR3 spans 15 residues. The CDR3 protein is CASSSSGRITGELFF. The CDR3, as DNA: TGTGCCAGTAGTAGTAGCGGGAGGATCACCGGGGAGCTGTTTTTT.

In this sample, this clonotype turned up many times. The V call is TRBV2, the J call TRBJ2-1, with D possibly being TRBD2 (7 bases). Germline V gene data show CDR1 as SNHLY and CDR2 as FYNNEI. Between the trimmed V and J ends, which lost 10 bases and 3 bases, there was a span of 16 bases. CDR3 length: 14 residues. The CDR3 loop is CATDPGGGYNEQFF. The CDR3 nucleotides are TGTGCCACGGACCCGGGGGGCGGCTACAATGAGCAGTTCTTC.

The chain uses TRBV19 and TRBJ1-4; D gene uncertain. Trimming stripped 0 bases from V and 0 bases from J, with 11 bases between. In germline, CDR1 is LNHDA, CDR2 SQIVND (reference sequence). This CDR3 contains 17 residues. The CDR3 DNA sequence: TGTGCCAGTAGTATAGATTCGGCGGGATCAACTAATGAAAAACTGTTTTTT. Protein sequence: CASSIDSAGSTNEKLFF.

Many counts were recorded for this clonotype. Here the CDR3 reads CASSQDLAYEQYF. The DNA of the CDR3 is TGCGCCAGCAGCCAAGATCTAGCCTACGAGCAGTACTTC. The V gene is TRBV4-3, the J gene TRBJ2-7; D ambiguous. V lost 0 bases and J 2 bases, leaving 5 bases between the germline ends. This CDR3 is 13 amino acids long. Germline assignment: CDR1 LGHNA and CDR2 YSLEER.

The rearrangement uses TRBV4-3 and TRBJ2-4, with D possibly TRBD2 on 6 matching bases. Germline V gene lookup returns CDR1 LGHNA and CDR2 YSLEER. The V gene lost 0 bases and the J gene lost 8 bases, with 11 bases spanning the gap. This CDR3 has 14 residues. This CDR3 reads CASSQDLRGYIQYF. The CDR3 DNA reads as TGCGCCAGCAGCCAAGATCTGCGGGGATACATTCAGTACTTC.

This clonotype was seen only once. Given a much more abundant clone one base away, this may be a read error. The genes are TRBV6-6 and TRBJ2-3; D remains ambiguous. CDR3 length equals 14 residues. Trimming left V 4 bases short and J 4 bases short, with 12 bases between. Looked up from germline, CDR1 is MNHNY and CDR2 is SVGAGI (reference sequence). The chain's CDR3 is CASSCEWPPDTQYF. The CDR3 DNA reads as TGTGCCAGCAGTTGCGAATGGCCCCCAGATACGCAGTATTTT.

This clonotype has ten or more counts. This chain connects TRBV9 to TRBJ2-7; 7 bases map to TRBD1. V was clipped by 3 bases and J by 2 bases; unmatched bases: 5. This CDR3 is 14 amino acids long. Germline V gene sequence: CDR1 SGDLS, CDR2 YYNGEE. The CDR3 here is CASSETGYPYEQYF. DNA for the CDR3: TGTGCCAGCAGCGAGACAGGGTATCCCTACGAGCAGTACTTC.

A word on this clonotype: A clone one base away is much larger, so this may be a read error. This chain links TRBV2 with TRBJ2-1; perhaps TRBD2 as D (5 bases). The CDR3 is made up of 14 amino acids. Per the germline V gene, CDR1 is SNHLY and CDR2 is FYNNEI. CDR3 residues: CASMRDYSYDEQFF. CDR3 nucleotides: TGTGCCAGCATGAGGGATTACTCCTACGATGAGCAGTTCTTC.

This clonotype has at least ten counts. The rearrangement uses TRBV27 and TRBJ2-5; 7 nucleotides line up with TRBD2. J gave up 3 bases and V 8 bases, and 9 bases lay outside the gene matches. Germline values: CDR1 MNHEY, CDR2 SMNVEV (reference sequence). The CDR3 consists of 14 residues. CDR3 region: CASSDLGLEETQYF. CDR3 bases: TGTGCCAGCTCCGACCTAGGACTAGAAGAGACCCAGTACTTC.

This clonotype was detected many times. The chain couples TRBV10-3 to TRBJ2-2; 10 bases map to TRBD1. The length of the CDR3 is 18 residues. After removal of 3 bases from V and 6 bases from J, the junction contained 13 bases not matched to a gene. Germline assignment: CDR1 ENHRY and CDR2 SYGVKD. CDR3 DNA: TGTGCCATCAGTGAATTAAGGACCGGGACAGGGGATCCCGGGGAGCTGTTTTTT. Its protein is CAISELRTGTGDPGELFF.

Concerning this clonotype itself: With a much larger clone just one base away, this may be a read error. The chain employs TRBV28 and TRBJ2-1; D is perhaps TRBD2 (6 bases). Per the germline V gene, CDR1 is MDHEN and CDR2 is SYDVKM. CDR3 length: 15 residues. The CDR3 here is CASSETSLSYNEQIF. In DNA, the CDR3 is TGTGCCAGCAGTGAGACTAGTCTCTCCTACAATGAGCAGATCTTC. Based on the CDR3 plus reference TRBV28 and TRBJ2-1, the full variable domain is DVKVTQSSRYLVKRTGEKVFLECVQDMDHENMFWYRQDPGLGLRLIYFSYDVKMKEKGDIPEGYSVSREKKERFSLILESASTNQTSMYLCASSETSLSYNEQIFGPGTRLTVL.

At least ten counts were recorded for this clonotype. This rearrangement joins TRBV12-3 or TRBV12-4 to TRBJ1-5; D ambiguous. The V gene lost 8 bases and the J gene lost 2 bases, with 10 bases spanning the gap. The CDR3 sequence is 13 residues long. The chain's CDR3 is CASSSAGNQPQHF. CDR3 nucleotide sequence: TGTGCCAGCTCCAGCGCTGGCAATCAGCCCCAGCATTTT.

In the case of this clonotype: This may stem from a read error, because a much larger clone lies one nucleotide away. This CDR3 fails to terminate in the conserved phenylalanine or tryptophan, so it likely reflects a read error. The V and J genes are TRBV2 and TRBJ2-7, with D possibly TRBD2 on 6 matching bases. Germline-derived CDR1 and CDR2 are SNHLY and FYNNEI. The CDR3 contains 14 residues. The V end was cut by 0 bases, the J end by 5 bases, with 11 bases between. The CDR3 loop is CASSEAPSVDEQYL. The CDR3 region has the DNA TGTGCCAGCAGTGAAGCGCCTAGCGTAGACGAGCAGTACCTC.

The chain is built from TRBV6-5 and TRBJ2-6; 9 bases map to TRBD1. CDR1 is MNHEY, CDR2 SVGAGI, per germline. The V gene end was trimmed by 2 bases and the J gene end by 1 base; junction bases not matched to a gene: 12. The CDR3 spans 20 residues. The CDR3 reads CASSYPDRGYLVSGANVLTF. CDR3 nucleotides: TGTGCCAGCAGTTACCCGGACAGGGGCTACCTAGTATCTGGGGCCAACGTCCTGACTTTC.

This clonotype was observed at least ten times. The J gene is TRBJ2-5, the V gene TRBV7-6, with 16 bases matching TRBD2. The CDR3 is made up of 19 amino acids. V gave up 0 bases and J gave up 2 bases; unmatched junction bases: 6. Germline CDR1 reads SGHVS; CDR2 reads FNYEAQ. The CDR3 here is CASSLAYWGLAGGQETQYF. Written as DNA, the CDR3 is TGTGCCAGCAGCTTAGCCTACTGGGGACTAGCGGGGGGGCAAGAGACCCAGTACTTC.

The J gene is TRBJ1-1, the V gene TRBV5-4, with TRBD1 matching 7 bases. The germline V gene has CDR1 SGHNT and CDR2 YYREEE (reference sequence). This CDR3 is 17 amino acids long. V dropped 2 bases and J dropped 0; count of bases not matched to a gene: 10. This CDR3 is CASSFTGVRSMNTEAFF. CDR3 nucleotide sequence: TGTGCCAGCAGCTTTACAGGGGTTCGTTCCATGAACACTGAAGCTTTCTTT.

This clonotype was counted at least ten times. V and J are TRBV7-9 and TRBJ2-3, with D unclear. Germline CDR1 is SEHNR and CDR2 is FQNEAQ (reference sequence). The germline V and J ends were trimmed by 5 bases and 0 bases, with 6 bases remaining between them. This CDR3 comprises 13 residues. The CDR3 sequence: CASSLDSTDTQYF. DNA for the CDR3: TGTGCCAGCAGCCTGGACAGCACAGATACGCAGTATTTT. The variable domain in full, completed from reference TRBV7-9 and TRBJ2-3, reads DTGVSQNPRHKITKRGQNVTFRCDPISEHNRLYWYRQTLGQGPEFLTYFQNEAQLEKSRLLSDRFSAERPKGSFSTLEIQRTEQGDSAMYLCASSLDSTDTQYFGPGTRLTVL.

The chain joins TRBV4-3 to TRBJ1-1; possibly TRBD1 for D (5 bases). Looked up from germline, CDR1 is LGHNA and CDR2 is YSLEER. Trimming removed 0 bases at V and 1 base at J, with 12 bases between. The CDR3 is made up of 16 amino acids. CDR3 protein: CASSQDLHRWNTEAFF. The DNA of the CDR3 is TGCGCCAGCAGCCAAGATTTGCACAGGTGGAACACTGAAGCTTTCTTT.

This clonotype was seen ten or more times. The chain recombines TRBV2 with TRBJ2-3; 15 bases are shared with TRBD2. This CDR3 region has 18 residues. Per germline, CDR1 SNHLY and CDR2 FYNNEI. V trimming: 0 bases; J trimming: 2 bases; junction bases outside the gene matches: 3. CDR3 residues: CASSEAGLAGGLTDTQYF. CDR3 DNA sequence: TGTGCCAGCAGTGAAGCGGGACTAGCGGGAGGACTCACAGATACGCAGTATTTT.

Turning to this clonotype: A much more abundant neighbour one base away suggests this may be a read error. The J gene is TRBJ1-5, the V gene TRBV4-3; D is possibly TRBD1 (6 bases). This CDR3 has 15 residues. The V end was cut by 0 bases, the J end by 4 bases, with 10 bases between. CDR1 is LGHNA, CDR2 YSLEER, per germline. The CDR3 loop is CASSQDAGVNQPQHF. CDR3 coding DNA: TGCGCCAGCAGCCAAGACGCAGGGGTGAATCAGCCCCAGCATTTT.

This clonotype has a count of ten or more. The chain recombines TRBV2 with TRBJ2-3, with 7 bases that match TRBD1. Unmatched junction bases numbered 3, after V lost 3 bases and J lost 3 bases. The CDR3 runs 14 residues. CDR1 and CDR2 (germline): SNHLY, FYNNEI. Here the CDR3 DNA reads TGTGCCAGCAGTGAGTTCAGGGGGACAGATACGCAGTATTTT. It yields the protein CASSEFRGTDTQYF.

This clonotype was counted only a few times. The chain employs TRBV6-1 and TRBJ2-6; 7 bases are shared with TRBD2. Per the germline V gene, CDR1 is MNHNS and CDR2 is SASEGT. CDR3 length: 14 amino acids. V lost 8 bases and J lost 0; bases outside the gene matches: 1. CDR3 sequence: CASGGGSGANVLTF. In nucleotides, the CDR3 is TGTGCCAGCGGGGGGGGCTCTGGGGCCAACGTCCTGACTTTC.

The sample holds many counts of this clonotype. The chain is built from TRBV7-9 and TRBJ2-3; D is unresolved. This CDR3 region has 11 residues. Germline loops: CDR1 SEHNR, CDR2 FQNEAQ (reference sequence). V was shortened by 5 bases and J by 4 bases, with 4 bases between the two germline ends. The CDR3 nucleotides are TGTGCCAGCAGCCCCCCAGATACGCAGTATTTT. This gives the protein CASSPPDTQYF.

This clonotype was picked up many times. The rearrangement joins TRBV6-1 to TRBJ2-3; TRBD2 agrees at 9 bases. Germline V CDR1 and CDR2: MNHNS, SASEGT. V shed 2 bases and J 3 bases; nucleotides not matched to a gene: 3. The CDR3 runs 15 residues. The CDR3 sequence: CASSEWSGRTDTQYF. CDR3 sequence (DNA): TGTGCCAGCAGTGAATGGAGCGGGAGGACAGATACGCAGTATTTT.